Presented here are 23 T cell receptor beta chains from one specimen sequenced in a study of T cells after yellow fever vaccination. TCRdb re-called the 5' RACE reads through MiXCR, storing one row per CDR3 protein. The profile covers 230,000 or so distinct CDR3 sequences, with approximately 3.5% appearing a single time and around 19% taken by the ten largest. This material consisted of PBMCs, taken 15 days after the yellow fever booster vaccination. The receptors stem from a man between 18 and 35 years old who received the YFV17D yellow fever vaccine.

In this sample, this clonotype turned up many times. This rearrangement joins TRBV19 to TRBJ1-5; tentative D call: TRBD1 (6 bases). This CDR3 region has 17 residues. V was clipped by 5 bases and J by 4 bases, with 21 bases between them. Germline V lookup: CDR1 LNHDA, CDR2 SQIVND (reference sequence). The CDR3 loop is CASSPNRPGTPNQPQHF. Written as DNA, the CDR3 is TGTGCCAGTAGTCCCAATCGACCCGGGACACCGAATCAGCCCCAGCATTTT.

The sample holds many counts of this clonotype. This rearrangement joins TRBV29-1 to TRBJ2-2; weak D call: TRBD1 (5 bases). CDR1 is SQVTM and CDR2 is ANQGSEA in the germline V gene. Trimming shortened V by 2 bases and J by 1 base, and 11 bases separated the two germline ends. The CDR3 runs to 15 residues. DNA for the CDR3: TGCAGCGTTGAACCCCATCAGGGGAACACCGGGGAGCTGTTTTTT. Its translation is CSVEPHQGNTGELFF.

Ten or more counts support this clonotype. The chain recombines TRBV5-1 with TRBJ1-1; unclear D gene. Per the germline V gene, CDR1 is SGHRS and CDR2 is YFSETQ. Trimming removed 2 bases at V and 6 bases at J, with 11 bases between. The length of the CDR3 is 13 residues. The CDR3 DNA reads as TGCGCCAGCAGCTTATTCGAGGCGGCTGAAGCTTTCTTT. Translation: CASSLFEAAEAFF. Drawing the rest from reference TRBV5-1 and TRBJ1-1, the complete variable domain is KAGVTQTPRYLIKTRGQQVTLSCSPISGHRSVSWYQQTPGQGLQFLFEYFSETQRNKGNFPGRFSGRQFSNSRSEMNVSTLELGDSALYLCASSLFEAAEAFFGQGTRLTVV.

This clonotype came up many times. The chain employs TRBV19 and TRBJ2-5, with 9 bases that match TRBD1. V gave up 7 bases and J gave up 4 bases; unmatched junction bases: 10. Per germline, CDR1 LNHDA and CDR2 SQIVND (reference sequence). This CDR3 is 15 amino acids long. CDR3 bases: TGTGCCAGTACCAGAACAGGGGGCGGATCAGAGACCCAGTACTTC. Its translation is CASTRTGGGSETQYF.

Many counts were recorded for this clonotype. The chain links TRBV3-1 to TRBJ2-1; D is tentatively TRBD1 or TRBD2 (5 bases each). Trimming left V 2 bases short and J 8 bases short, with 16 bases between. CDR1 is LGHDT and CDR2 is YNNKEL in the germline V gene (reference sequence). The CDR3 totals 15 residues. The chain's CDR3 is CASSQTPGPGDEQFF. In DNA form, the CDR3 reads TGTGCCAGCAGCCAAACCCCGGGACCCGGCGATGAGCAGTTCTTC.

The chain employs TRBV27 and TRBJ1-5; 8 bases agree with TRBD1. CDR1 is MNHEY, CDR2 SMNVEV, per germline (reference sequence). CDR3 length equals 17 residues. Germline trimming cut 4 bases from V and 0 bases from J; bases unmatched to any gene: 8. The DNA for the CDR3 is TGTGCCAGCAGTTCGGCAGGGGGCCCCTATAGCAATCAGCCCCAGCATTTT. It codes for CASSSAGGPYSNQPQHF.

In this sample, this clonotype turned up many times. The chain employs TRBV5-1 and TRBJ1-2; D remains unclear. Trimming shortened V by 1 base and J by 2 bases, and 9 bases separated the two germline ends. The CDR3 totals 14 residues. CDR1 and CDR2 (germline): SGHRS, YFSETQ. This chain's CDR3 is CASSLIGSNYGYTF. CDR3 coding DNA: TGCGCCAGCAGCTTGATAGGATCCAACTATGGCTACACCTTC.

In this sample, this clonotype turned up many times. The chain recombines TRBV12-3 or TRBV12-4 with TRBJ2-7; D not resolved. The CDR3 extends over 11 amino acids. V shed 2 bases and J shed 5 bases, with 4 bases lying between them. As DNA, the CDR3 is TGTGCCAGCAGTTTATCCCACGAGCAGTACTTC. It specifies CASSLSHEQYF.

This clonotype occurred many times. The CDR3 sequence: CASSPPTASYNEQFF. CDR3 in DNA: TGTGCCAGCAGCCCCCCGACTGCCTCCTACAATGAGCAGTTCTTC. This chain joins TRBV7-2 and TRBJ2-1; D is unclear. Trimming stripped 5 bases from V and 0 bases from J, with 11 bases between. This CDR3 region has 15 residues. Germline loops: CDR1 SGHTA, CDR2 FQGNSA.

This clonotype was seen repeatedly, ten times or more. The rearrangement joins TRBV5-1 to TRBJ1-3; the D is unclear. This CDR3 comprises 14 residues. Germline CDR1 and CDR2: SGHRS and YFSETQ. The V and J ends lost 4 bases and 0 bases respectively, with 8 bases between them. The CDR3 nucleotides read TGCGCCAGCAGCGACCCTGGCTCTGGAAACACCATATATTTT. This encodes CASSDPGSGNTIYF. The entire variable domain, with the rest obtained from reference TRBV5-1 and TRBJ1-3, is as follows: KAGVTQTPRYLIKTRGQQVTLSCSPISGHRSVSWYQQTPGQGLQFLFEYFSETQRNKGNFPGRFSGRQFSNSRSEMNVSTLELGDSALYLCASSDPGSGNTIYFGEGSWLTVV.

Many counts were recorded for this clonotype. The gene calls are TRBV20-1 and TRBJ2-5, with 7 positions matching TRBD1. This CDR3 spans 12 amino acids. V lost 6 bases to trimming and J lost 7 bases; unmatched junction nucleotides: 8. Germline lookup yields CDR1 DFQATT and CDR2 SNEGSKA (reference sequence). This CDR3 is CSAPERTGTQYF. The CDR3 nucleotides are TGCAGTGCCCCTGAGAGGACAGGGACCCAGTACTTC.

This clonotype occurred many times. The CDR3, as DNA: TGTGCCAGCAGTTTCAGGGAACATTCACCCCTCCACTTT. It is translated as CASSFREHSPLHF. The rearrangement uses TRBV6-2 or TRBV6-3 and TRBJ1-6; maybe TRBD1 (5 bases). There are 13 residues in the CDR3. With 4 bases removed from V and 8 bases from J, the gap between germline ends came to 9 bases. The germline V gene has CDR1 MNHEY and CDR2 SVGEGT.

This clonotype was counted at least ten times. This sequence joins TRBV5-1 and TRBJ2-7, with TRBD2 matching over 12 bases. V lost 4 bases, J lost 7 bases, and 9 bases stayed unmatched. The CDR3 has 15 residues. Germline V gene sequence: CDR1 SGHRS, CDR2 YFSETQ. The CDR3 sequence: CASSPRLAGDREQYF. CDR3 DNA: TGCGCCAGCAGCCCTCGACTAGCGGGGGATCGGGAGCAGTACTTC.

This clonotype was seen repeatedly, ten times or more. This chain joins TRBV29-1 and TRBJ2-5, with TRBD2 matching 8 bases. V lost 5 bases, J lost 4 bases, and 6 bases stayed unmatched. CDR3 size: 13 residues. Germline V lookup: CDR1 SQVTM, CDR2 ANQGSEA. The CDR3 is CSVLTGGPETQYF. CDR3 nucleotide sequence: TGCAGCGTTCTGACGGGGGGGCCAGAGACCCAGTACTTC.

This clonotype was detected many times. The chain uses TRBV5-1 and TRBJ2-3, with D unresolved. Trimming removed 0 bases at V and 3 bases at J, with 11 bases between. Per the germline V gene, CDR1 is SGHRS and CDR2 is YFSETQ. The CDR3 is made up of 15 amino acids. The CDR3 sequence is CASSLAPPNTDTQYF. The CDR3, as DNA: TGCGCCAGCAGCTTGGCACCACCAAATACAGATACGCAGTATTTT.

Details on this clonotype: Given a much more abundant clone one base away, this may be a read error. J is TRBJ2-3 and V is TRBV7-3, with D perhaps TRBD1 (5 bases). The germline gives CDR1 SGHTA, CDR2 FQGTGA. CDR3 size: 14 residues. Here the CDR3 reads CASCLTDGAGAQYF. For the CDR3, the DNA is TGTGCCAGCTGCTTAACGGATGGGGCTGGTGCGCAGTATTTT. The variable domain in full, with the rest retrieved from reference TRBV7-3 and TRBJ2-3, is GAGVSQTPSNKVTEKGKYVELRCDPISGHTALYWYRQSLGQGPEFLIYFQGTGAADDSGLPNDRFFAVRPEGSVSTLKIQRTERGDSAVYLCASCLTDGAGAQYFGPGTRLTVL.

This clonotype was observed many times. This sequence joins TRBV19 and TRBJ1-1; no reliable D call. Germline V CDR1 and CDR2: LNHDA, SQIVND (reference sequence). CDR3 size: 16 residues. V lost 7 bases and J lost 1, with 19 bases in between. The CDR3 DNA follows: TGTGCCAGTAAACTTAAATTAGAGTCCGGGAACACTGAAGCTTTCTTT. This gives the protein CASKLKLESGNTEAFF.

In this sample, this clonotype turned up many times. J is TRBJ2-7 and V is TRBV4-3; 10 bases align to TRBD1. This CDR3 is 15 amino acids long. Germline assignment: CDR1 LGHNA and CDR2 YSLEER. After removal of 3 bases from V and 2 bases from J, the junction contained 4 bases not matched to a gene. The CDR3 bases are TGCGCCAGCAGCCACGGTGGACAGGGGGCCTACGAGCAGTACTTC. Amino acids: CASSHGGQGAYEQYF.

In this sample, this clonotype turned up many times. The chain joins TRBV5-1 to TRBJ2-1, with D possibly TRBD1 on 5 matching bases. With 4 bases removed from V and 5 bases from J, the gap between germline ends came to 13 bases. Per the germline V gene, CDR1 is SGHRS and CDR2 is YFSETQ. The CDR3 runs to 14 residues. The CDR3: CASSLGVANNEQFF. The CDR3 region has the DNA TGCGCCAGCAGCCTAGGGGTGGCAAACAATGAGCAGTTCTTC.

The CDR3 reads CASSFWTEYEQYF. DNA of the CDR3: TGCGCCAGCAGCTTTTGGACAGAATACGAGCAGTACTTC. The chain uses TRBV5-1 and TRBJ2-7, with D possibly matching TRBD1 (6 bases). V was trimmed by 2 bases and J by 4 bases, leaving 10 bases between them. CDR3 length: 13 amino acids. Germline CDR1 reads SGHRS; CDR2 reads YFSETQ.

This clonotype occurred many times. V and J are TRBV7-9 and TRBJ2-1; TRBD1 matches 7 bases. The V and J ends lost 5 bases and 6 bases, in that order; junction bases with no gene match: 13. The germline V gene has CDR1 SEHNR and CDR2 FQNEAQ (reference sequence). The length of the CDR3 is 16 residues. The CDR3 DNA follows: TGTGCCAGCAGCCCCCGACAGGGTGGGATGGGCAATGAGCAGTTCTTC. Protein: CASSPRQGGMGNEQFF. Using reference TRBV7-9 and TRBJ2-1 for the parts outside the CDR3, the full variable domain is DTGVSQNPRHKITKRGQNVTFRCDPISEHNRLYWYRQTLGQGPEFLTYFQNEAQLEKSRLLSDRFSAERPKGSFSTLEIQRTEQGDSAMYLCASSPRQGGMGNEQFFGPGTRLTVL.

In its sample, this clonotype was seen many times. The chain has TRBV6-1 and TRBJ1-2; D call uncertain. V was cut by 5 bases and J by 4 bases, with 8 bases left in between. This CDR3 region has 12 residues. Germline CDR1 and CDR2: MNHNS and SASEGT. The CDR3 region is CASSTPPYGYTF. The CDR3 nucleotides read TGTGCCAGCAGTACTCCGCCCTATGGCTACACCTTC.

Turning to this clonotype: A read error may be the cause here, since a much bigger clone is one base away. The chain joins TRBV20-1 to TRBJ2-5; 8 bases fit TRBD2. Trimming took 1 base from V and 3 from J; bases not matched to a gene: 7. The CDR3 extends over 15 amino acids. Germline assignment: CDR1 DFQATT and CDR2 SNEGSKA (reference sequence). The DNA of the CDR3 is TGCAGTGCTAGAGGAAATAGCGGGGTCAAAGAGACCCAGTACTTC. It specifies CSARGNSGVKETQYF.